A selection of T cell receptor beta chains follows, all from one sample in a study of beta chain features in type 1 diabetes. Sequencing used immunoSEQ multiplex PCR; TCRdb keeps in-frame clones, though not all of them. The table lists about 150,000 clones, around 8% of them singletons, with approximately 0.69% in the top ten. The sequenced sample consisted of central memory CD4+ T cells from blood. Receptors were obtained from a young man in good health. The conserved cysteine and the conserved F or W are not part of the CDR3 here. The order of the fields is V gene, J gene, CDR3 protein.

TRBV6-5	TRBJ1-1	ASSPPRQHEAF
TRBV4-3	TRBJ1-5	ASSQEAGIYQPQH
TRBV2	TRBJ2-5	ASSARLDTGETQY
TRBV14	TRBJ2-3	ASSHASSSRSTDTQY
TRBV28	TRBJ1-2	ATDLGGRGGYGYT
TRBV5-4	TRBJ2-5	ASTRGLAPETQY
TRBV7-9	TRBJ2-3	ASSPPRTGAQDTQY
TRBV5-1	TRBJ1-6	ASSWSEGQGYNSPLH
TRBV29-1	TRBJ1-2	SVVSGNYGYT
TRBV7-2	TRBJ1-2	ASTITPAVGGYGYT
TRBV11-1	TRBJ2-6	ASSYGGSGANVLT
TRBV2	TRBJ2-1	ASSDASGSPYNEQF
TRBV7-9	TRBJ2-4	ASSLARGWQNIQY
TRBV4-3	TRBJ2-1	ASSQERDNEQF
TRBV18	TRBJ1-6	ASSPTGTSPLH
TRBV27	TRBJ1-1	ASSLQGRTEAF
TRBV5-1	TRBJ1-1	ASSLVPGVNTEAF
TRBV6-5	TRBJ1-5	ASRRGQSNQPQH
TRBV5-6	TRBJ1-1	ASSAEGFWTEAF
TRBV2	TRBJ2-1	ASGRDRGEQF
TRBV10-3	TRBJ1-1	AISESSEAF
TRBV6-6	TRBJ2-7	ASSLEGHEQY
TRBV28	TRBJ2-7	ASRRTGQNLRGQY
TRBV30	TRBJ1-2	ATPGREFRYGYT
TRBV6-5	TRBJ2-7	ASSFSGTGAYEQY
TRBV11-2	TRBJ1-5	ASSPQINQPQH
TRBV6-5	TRBJ2-1	ASSRPLDRNEQF
TRBV4-3	TRBJ2-1	ASSQVPPSGSYNEQF
TRBV6-1	TRBJ2-1	ASSLMTGNNEQF
TRBV4-2	TRBJ2-2	ASSQGGVITGELF
TRBV7-3	TRBJ2-3	ASSLRGYGDTQY
TRBV4-2	TRBJ2-3	ASSPGRAGVQY
TRBV21-1	TRBJ1-5	ASSKGDRAHQPQH
TRBV28	TRBJ1-6	ASSLGQARSPLH
TRBV6-4	TRBJ2-4	ASSEGERGTQY
TRBV28	TRBJ1-1	ASRYPGRGARQGGMTEAF
TRBV7-2	TRBJ2-3	ASSRPRTGTDTQY
TRBV6-5	TRBJ2-2	ASSLRDGELF
TRBV10-3	TRBJ1-5	AISTGSNQPQH
TRBV13	TRBJ1-6	ASSIRTGEFPLH
TRBV18	TRBJ2-2	ASSKGGANTGELF
TRBV5-1	TRBJ2-7	ASSVTGGGPYEQY
TRBV30	TRBJ1-3	AWSVGQDGNTIY
TRBV7-2	TRBJ2-3	ASSSSGRAWGPDTQY
TRBV5-4	TRBJ2-5	ASSLGGGARQETQY
TRBV6-5	TRBJ2-2	AITGTSVPGELF
TRBV7-2	TRBJ2-1	ASSSPKWGGTYNEQF
TRBV5-1	TRBJ2-1	ASSLVMASVSSYNEQF
TRBV28	TRBJ1-3	ASSRTWNTIY
TRBV11-2	TRBJ2-5	ASSLQGVSETQY
TRBV9	TRBJ2-2	ASSVSQGQGLRTGELF
TRBV5-1	TRBJ2-1	ASSFRQYNEQF
TRBV9	TRBJ2-3	ASSQTSGSPDTQY
TRBV30	TRBJ1-1	AWSYGGNTEAF
TRBV4-2	TRBJ2-3	ASSQAVTDTQY
TRBV7-8	TRBJ1-2	ASSTTGGFHGYT